This T cell receptor beta chain was sequenced for a study of T-cell reconstitution after alpha-beta-depleted transplantation in children (dated by TCRdb to the mid-2010s). Broadly, across the study: T-cell immune reconstitution after TCRalphabeta/CD19-depleted allogeneic hematopoietic cell transplantation in children was quantitatively tracked in the study by means of TCR repertoire profiling.

The germline V gene supplies CDR1 SGHTA and CDR2 FQGTGA. Spanning cysteine to phenylalanine, the CDR3 consists of 15 amino acids. Only CDR3 DNA is held: 45 bases, read in frame from base 1. V has 3 bases trimmed and J has 8 bases trimmed; junction bases matching no gene number 4. This clonotype occurred a few times. The antigen this receptor binds is unknown. There are no base qualities to consult, and no much larger clone falls within one base. The library was prepared using PCR. The instrument given in TCRdb is Illumina HiSeq 2500. TCR libraries were prepared with molecular barcoding, using unique molecular identifiers to normalize TCRbeta repertoire quantification. TCRdb took the public reads, trimmed them with fastp at Q25, ran MiXCR for clone calling and kept in-frame beta chains. Here each entry gathers all rows of one CDR3 protein and keeps the most common genes and DNA. The sample table lists hundreds of thousands of distinct CDR3 sequences, about a sixth of them with a count of one. The top ten constitute roughly 40% of the sample.

The sample's treatment or condition, from its label and the paper: allogeneic hematopoietic cell transplantation with graft depleted of TCRalphabeta T cells and CD19 B cells. The transplant recipients were children given TCRalphabeta/CD19-depleted allogeneic hematopoietic cell grafts. The investigation overall reported the following: Apparently early alphabetaT-cell count recovery about two months after transplant reportedly relied on only several hundred rapidly expanded clones derived from non-depleted graft cells. Over subsequent months, a decline in hyperexpanded clone frequencies was noted, and after one year, T-cell counts and TCRbeta diversity were mostly ascribed to newly produced T cells. In some patients, high TCRbeta diversity at day 60 was attributed to recipient T cells and intrathymic progenitors that had survived conditioning.

The sequencing here drew on PBMCs, mostly from graft donor cells, taken 360 days after TCRalphabeta/CD19-depleted stem cell transplant. The sequence derives from a male patient aged 2-15 years who had a stem cell transplant for acute lymphoblastic leukemia, so the T cells may come from the graft donor. The rearranged chain carries TRBV7-3 and TRBJ2-1; 13 nucleotides in the junction match TRBD2. This receptor carries the CDR3 CASSLGLAGRDEQFF. The DNA sequence is as follows: TGTGCCAGCAGCTTGGGACTAGCGGGGAGGGATGAGCAGTTCTTC.